This TCR beta chain appears in the sequencing data of a study of T cell responses to AZD1222 COVID-19 vaccine. This CDR3 has 11 amino acids. Germline CDR1 is MDHEN and CDR2 is SYDVKM. V was clipped by 7 bases and J by 5 bases, with 6 bases between them. Generated by immunoSEQ multiplex PCR, the TCRdb table keeps only in-frame clones and is missing some. Here the sample spans roughly 80,000 clones, roughly 90% being singletons. A word on this clone: Its antigen is as yet unknown.

Notes on the study in general: White British donors predominated, females outnumbered males, and clonal diversity was possibly underestimated. Only a handful of AZD1222 recipients, roughly six in all, had baseline seropositivity. It was only after the peak T cell response that any repertoires were sampled.

Source: peripheral blood, taken on day 0 of MenACWY control vaccination. The sequence was obtained from an adult in good health. This sequence joins TRBV28 and TRBJ2-1; D gene uncertain. The chain's CDR3 is CASTRHNEQFF. CDR3 sequence (DNA): TGTGCCAGCACCAGGCACAATGAGCAGTTCTTC.